A single sample is the source of the 26 T cell receptor beta chains below, sequenced in a study of regulatory T cells in long-lasting Graves disease. The sample's time point: newly diagnosed GD, antithyroid drugs for less than 3 months. The TCR library used RNA extracted from PBMCs. Arm-PCR with iRepertoire HTBI primers amplified the CDR3 regions for these TCR beta libraries. TCRdb re-called the multiplex PCR reads through MiXCR, storing one row per CDR3 protein. The table includes approximately 560,000 distinct CDR3 sequences, 16% detected once. These data were likewise used in another study, on T cells in Graves' hyperthyroidism and ophthalmopathy.

The sample was peripheral blood mononuclear cells (PBMCs), taken at new diagnosis, from a patient treated with antithyroid drugs. Every receptor here comes from a man aged 18 to 30 with Graves disease.

This clonotype showed up many times. In DNA form, the CDR3 reads TGCGCCAGCAGCATCCCCCAGGGGGAAGCGGGGAACACTGAAGCTTTCTTT. Translated: CASSIPQGEAGNTEAFF. The genes are TRBV5-1 and TRBJ1-1, with 7 bases fitting TRBD1. The CDR3 sequence is 17 residues long. The germline V gene has CDR1 SGHRS and CDR2 YFSETQ. The junction had 13 bases not matched to a gene; V was cut back by 4 bases and J by 1 base.

Remarks on this clonotype: A read error is possible here, since a much larger clone lies one base away. The chain joins TRBV12-3 or TRBV12-4 to TRBJ2-2; unclear D gene. Trimming shortened V by 3 bases and J by 3 bases, and 8 bases separated the two germline ends. The CDR3 runs 14 residues. CDR3 nucleotide sequence: TGTGCCAGCAGTTTTACCATCTACACCGGGGAGCTGTTTTTT. Its translation: CASSFTIYTGELFF.

This clonotype was detected ten times or more. V usage is TRBV27 and J usage is TRBJ2-7; weak D call: TRBD2 (6 bases). The CDR3 covers 14 residues. The V gene's germline CDR1 is MNHEY and CDR2 SMNVEV (reference sequence). The germline V and J ends were trimmed by 2 bases and 0 bases, with 8 bases remaining between them. CDR3 in amino acids: CASSLKGGSYEQYF. Here the CDR3 DNA reads TGTGCCAGCAGTTTAAAGGGAGGCTCCTACGAGCAGTACTTC.

Only a few counts were recorded for this clonotype. The V and J genes are TRBV28 and TRBJ2-7; no reliable D call. Germline V gene data show CDR1 as MDHEN and CDR2 as SYDVKM. This CDR3 comprises 14 residues. Deletions cut 2 bases from V and 3 bases from J, with 11 bases between. CDR3 sequence reads: CASSLNPAFYEQYF. The DNA of the CDR3 is TGTGCCAGCAGTTTAAATCCCGCGTTCTACGAGCAGTACTTC.

J is TRBJ2-7 and V is TRBV3-1; a weak D match, TRBD1 (6 bases). V lost 0 bases, J lost 3 bases, and 15 bases lay in between. Germline assignment: CDR1 LGHDT and CDR2 YNNKEL (reference sequence). CDR3 size: 16 residues. As DNA, the CDR3 is TGTGCCAGCAGCCAAGATGCGTCAGGGGTTGTCTACGAGCAGTACTTC. Its translation: CASSQDASGVVYEQYF.

The gene calls are TRBV19 and TRBJ1-3; 9 nucleotides agree with TRBD1. V gave up 6 bases and J gave up 4 bases; unmatched junction bases: 7. Looked up from germline, CDR1 is LNHDA and CDR2 is SQIVND (reference sequence). CDR3 length: 15 residues. Here the CDR3 reads CASRTTGQGGNTIYF. Written as DNA, the CDR3 is TGTGCCAGTAGAACGACGGGACAGGGCGGAAACACCATATATTTT.

This clonotype came up many times. The chain links TRBV27 to TRBJ1-6; TRBD1 is a possible D gene (5 bases). The CDR3 has 13 residues. Trimming removed 5 bases at V and 14 bases at J, with 16 bases between. In germline, CDR1 is MNHEY, CDR2 SMNVEV (reference sequence). CDR3 sequence: CASSPGSRGSLHF. The CDR3 DNA sequence: TGTGCCAGCAGTCCGGGGTCGCGGGGGTCCCTCCACTTT.

This clonotype was counted at least ten times. The genes are TRBV9 and TRBJ2-5; D gene unclear. Germline CDR1 and CDR2: SGDLS and YYNGEE. CDR3 length: 14 amino acids. V was cut by 3 bases and J by 4 bases, with 13 bases left in between. The CDR3 sequence is CASSEDLVRETQYF. For the CDR3, the DNA is TGTGCCAGCAGCGAGGATCTAGTCAGAGAGACCCAGTACTTC.

This clonotype was seen at least ten times. This chain uses TRBV12-3 or TRBV12-4 with TRBJ1-2; D might be TRBD1 (6 bases). V was pared by 3 bases and J by 3 bases, with 11 bases between. The CDR3 runs 14 residues. CDR3 in DNA: TGTGCCAGCAGTTTGTCGGGGGCAGACTATGGCTACACCTTC. Its protein product is CASSLSGADYGYTF.

The chain has TRBV20-1 and TRBJ2-1, with D maybe TRBD2 (5 bases). The V gene lost 5 bases and the J gene lost 0 bases, with 14 bases spanning the gap. Germline V CDR1 and CDR2: DFQATT, SNEGSKA (reference sequence). This CDR3 spans 15 amino acids. CDR3 DNA sequence: TGCAGTGCTTTAGGGAGAGAGGTCTCCTACAATGAGCAGTTCTTC. It translates to CSALGREVSYNEQFF.

The chain uses TRBV7-9 and TRBJ2-7; either TRBD1 or TRBD2 may fit D (5 bases each). Between the trimmed V and J ends, which lost 5 bases and 3 bases, there was a span of 20 bases. Per germline, CDR1 SEHNR and CDR2 FQNEAQ (reference sequence). The CDR3 runs to 16 residues. The CDR3 here is CASSPQVGTDHYEQYF. The CDR3, as DNA: TGTGCCAGCAGCCCCCAAGTCGGGACGGATCACTACGAGCAGTACTTC.

This clonotype was detected ten times or more. V is TRBV30 and J is TRBJ2-5; a possible D gene is TRBD2 (6 bases). The V gene's germline CDR1 is GTSNPN and CDR2 SVGIG (reference sequence). Trimming took off 8 bases at V and 5 bases at J, with 18 bases between the two ends. This CDR3 contains 13 residues. CDR3 loop: CAGERDSSETQYF. CDR3 bases: TGTGCCGGTGAACGGGACTCGTCGGAGACCCAGTACTTC.

This clonotype was counted at least ten times. This chain uses TRBV20-1 with TRBJ1-1; D is uncertain. The V gene's germline CDR1 is DFQATT and CDR2 SNEGSKA (reference sequence). CDR3 length equals 14 residues. V dropped 6 bases and J dropped 0 bases, with 14 bases sitting between them. The CDR3 here is CSADTWTMNTEAFF. For the CDR3, the DNA is TGCAGTGCCGATACGTGGACCATGAACACTGAAGCTTTCTTT.

This clonotype came up many times. The chain carries TRBV28 and TRBJ1-5, with D unresolved. CDR3 length: 16 residues. With 6 bases removed from V and 2 bases from J, the gap between germline ends came to 17 bases. The germline V gene encodes CDR1 MDHEN and CDR2 SYDVKM. The CDR3 reads CASRRSLGYGNQPQHF. DNA for the CDR3: TGTGCCAGCAGACGAAGTCTCGGTTATGGCAATCAGCCCCAGCATTTT.

In this sample, this clonotype turned up many times. V is TRBV6-1 and J is TRBJ2-7; 10 nucleotides align to TRBD1. CDR1 is MNHNS and CDR2 is SASEGT in the germline V gene. V lost 6 bases to trimming and J lost 5 bases; unmatched junction nucleotides: 10. The CDR3 totals 15 residues. The CDR3, as DNA: TGTGCCAGCAGCTACTCCGGGACAGGGGTCCACGAGCAGTACTTC. Translated: CASSYSGTGVHEQYF.

V is TRBV5-1 and J is TRBJ1-1; D is perhaps TRBD1 (5 bases). V was trimmed by 1 base and J by 5 bases, leaving 15 bases between them. CDR3 size: 15 residues. Germline V gene data show CDR1 as SGHRS and CDR2 as YFSETQ. This chain's CDR3 is CASSLYGQGATEAFF. The DNA of the CDR3 is TGCGCCAGCAGCTTGTACGGGCAGGGCGCGACTGAAGCTTTCTTT. Full variable domain (remainder filled in from reference TRBV5-1 and TRBJ1-1): KAGVTQTPRYLIKTRGQQVTLSCSPISGHRSVSWYQQTPGQGLQFLFEYFSETQRNKGNFPGRFSGRQFSNSRSEMNVSTLELGDSALYLCASSLYGQGATEAFFGQGTRLTVV.

The sample holds a few counts of this clonotype. This chain connects TRBV5-8 to TRBJ2-2; 7 bases are shared with TRBD2. Germline CDR1 is SGHTS and CDR2 is YDEGEE. This CDR3 has 18 amino acids. V shed 1 base and J 4 bases; nucleotides not matched to a gene: 13. The CDR3 DNA reads TGTGCCAGCAGCTTGTTGACGTATTGGGAGGGCCTCACCGGGGAGCTGTTTTTT. As protein: CASSLLTYWEGLTGELFF.

This clonotype showed up many times. The rearrangement links TRBV28 to TRBJ2-7, with 9 positions matching TRBD1. Germline CDR1 and CDR2: MDHEN and SYDVKM. The J segment lost 3 bases and the V segment lost 4 bases, leaving 4 bases of the junction unmatched. There are 14 residues in the CDR3. The CDR3 here is CASSWVDRGYEQYF. As DNA, the CDR3 is TGTGCCAGCAGTTGGGTGGACAGGGGCTACGAGCAGTACTTC.

Regarding this clonotype: A much larger clone differs by one base, so this may be a read error. The rearrangement uses TRBV7-2 and TRBJ2-5; the D gene is possibly TRBD2 (5 bases). From germline, CDR1 is SGHTA and CDR2 FQGNSA. Trimming cost V 5 bases and J 2 bases, with 21 bases left between them. This CDR3 region has 17 residues. The DNA of the CDR3 is TGTGCCAGCAGCCCCCGTGTTCCGGGGTCTAAGCAAGAGACCCAGTACTTC. Its translation: CASSPRVPGSKQETQYF. The entire variable domain, with the rest obtained from reference TRBV7-2 and TRBJ2-5, is as follows: GAGVSQSPSNKVTEKGKDVELRCDPISGHTALYWYRQSLGQGLEFLIYFQGNSAPDKSGLPSDRFSAERTGGSVSTLTIQRTQQEDSAVYLCASSPRVPGSKQETQYFGPGTRLLVL.

This clonotype was counted a few times. This chain links TRBV2 with TRBJ2-3; tentative D call: TRBD2 (6 bases). The CDR3 contains 14 residues. CDR1 and CDR2 (germline): SNHLY, FYNNEI. V was clipped by 6 bases and J by 0 bases, with 10 bases between them. Here the CDR3 reads CASSGLSSTDTQYF. The CDR3 nucleotides are TGTGCCAGCAGCGGACTATCTAGCACAGATACGCAGTATTTT. The full variable domain, rest sourced from reference TRBV2 and TRBJ2-3, is EPEVTQTPSHQVTQMGQEVILRCVPISNHLYFYWYRQILGQKVEFLVSFYNNEISEKSEIFDDQFSVERPDGSNFTLKIRSTKLEDSAMYFCASSGLSSTDTQYFGPGTRLTVL.

This clonotype has at least ten counts. V gene TRBV20-1 combines with J gene TRBJ2-1; no clear D gene. CDR1 and CDR2 from the germline V gene are DFQATT and SNEGSKA (reference sequence). CDR3 length: 14 amino acids. V shed 0 bases and J shed 6 bases, with 12 bases lying between them. As DNA, the CDR3 is TGCAGTGCTAGAGACCGGACCGCGAGCAATGAGCAGTTCTTC. This gives the protein CSARDRTASNEQFF.

CDR3 sequence reads: CSARPLGLAGGPDTQYF. In DNA form, the CDR3 reads TGCAGTGCTAGACCTTTGGGACTAGCGGGAGGGCCAGATACGCAGTATTTT. V gene TRBV20-1 combines with J gene TRBJ2-3; TRBD2 aligns across 16 bases. Losses at the gene ends were 2 bases for V and 4 bases for J; bases not matched to a gene: 6. The CDR3 contains 17 residues. Per germline, CDR1 DFQATT and CDR2 SNEGSKA (reference sequence).

This clonotype was counted many times. This chain uses TRBV28 with TRBJ2-1; 8 bases agree with TRBD2. Germline V lookup: CDR1 MDHEN, CDR2 SYDVKM. The CDR3 covers 14 residues. V gave up 5 bases and J gave up 3 bases; unmatched junction bases: 3. This CDR3 is CASSLGLVYNEQFF. CDR3 DNA: TGTGCCAGCAGTCTGGGACTAGTCTACAATGAGCAGTTCTTC.

In this sample, this clonotype turned up a few times. This rearrangement joins TRBV15 to TRBJ2-7; D may be TRBD1 (5 bases). V lost 1 base, J lost 6 bases, and 19 bases lay in between. The germline V gene has CDR1 LNHNV and CDR2 YYDKDF (reference sequence). The CDR3 runs to 16 residues. CDR3 nucleotides: TGTGCCACCAGCAGAGCCGGCCAAGGGGTCTTTTTCGAGCAGTACTTC. Protein product: CATSRAGQGVFFEQYF.

In this sample, this clonotype turned up many times. The chain couples TRBV20-1 to TRBJ2-7, with D possibly matching TRBD1 (5 bases). V was shortened by 0 bases and J by 2 bases, with 11 bases between the two germline ends. This CDR3 is 14 amino acids long. Germline values: CDR1 DFQATT, CDR2 SNEGSKA (reference sequence). The CDR3 is CSARDTADTYEQYF. The CDR3 bases are TGCAGTGCTAGAGATACGGCGGACACCTACGAGCAGTACTTC.

This clonotype appeared a few times. At one end the junction does not follow the germline gene, possibly because of a read error. The J gene is TRBJ2-1, the V gene TRBV6-5; 8 bases line up with TRBD1. The CDR3 runs 13 residues. The germline V gene encodes CDR1 MNHEY and CDR2 SVGAGI. CDR3 in DNA: TGTGCCAGCAGTTACTCGCCCGGGGGACAGGTCCTCTTC. Translated, it gives CASSYSPGGQVLF.